The subject of this entry is one T cell receptor beta chain. This sample was taken from a study of T-cell memory formation after mild COVID-19. TCRdb redid the calling of the 5' RACE reads with MiXCR, one entry per CDR3 protein. Among 300,000 or so distinct CDR3 sequences, around 15% were seen once, and the ten largest hold less than 30%. The CDR3 extends over 15 amino acids. Trimming removed 4 bases at V and 0 bases at J, with 10 bases between. Source material: PBMCs or a T cell subset sorted from them (not recorded which). This sequence originates from a man between 18 and 35 years old who had mild COVID-19 (a few samples of this study predate the infection). Cell type and time point are not known. J is TRBJ1-3 and V is TRBV12-3 or TRBV12-4; D not certain. The CDR3: CASSSYKSSGNTIYF. The CDR3 DNA follows: TGTGCCAGCAGTTCCTACAAAAGCTCTGGAAACACCATATATTTT.